Sequencing of this TCR beta chain was carried out in a study of shared T cell receptors in the human thymus. Sequencing used immunoSEQ multiplex PCR; TCRdb keeps in-frame clones, though not all of them. Among roughly 68,000 clones listed, nearly 95% were seen once. The CDR3 is made up of 17 amino acids. The germline V gene has CDR1 LNHDA and CDR2 SQIVND (reference sequence). Trimming removed 0 bases from V and 5 bases from J; junction bases left unmatched: 7. What was sequenced was thymocytes. The receptor was derived from a human donor. This chain connects TRBV19 to TRBJ2-2; 9 nucleotides align to TRBD2. The chain's CDR3 is CASSIDRRGGATGELFF. CDR3 DNA sequence: TGTGCCAGTAGTATAGATCGGCGCGGGGGGGCGACCGGGGAGCTGTTTTTT.